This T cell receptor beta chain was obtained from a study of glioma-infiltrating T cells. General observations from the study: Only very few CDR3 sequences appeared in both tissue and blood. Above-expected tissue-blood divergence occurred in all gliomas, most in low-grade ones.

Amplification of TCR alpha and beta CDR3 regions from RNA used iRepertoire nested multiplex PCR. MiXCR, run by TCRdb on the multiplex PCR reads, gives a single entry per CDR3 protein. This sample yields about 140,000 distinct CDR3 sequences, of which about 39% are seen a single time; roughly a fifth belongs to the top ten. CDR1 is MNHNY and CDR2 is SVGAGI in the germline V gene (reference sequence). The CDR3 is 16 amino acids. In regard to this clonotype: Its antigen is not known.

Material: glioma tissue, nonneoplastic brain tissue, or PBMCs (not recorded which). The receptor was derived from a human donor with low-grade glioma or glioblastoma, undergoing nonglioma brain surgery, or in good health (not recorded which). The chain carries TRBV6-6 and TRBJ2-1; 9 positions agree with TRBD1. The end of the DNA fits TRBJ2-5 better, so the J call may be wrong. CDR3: CASSHTTGGGQETQYF. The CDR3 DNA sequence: TGTGCCAGCAGCCATACCACAGGGGGCGGGCAAGAGACCCAGTACTTC.